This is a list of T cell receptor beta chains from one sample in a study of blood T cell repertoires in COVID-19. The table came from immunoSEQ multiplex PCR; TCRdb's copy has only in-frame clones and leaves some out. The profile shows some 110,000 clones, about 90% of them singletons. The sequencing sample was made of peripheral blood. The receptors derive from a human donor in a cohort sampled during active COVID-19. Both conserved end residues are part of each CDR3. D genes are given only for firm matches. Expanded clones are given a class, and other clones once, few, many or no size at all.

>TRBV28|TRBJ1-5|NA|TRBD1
TGTGCCAGCAGTTTCTTACAGGGGAACCAGCATTTT
CASSFLQGNQHF
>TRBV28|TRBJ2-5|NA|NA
TGTGCCAGCAGTTTATCGGGATACCAAGAGACCCAGTACTTC
CASSLSGYQETQYF
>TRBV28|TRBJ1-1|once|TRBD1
TGTGCCAGCAGTTTGGGTAACAGGGGCAGAACTGAAGCTTTCTTT
CASSLGNRGRTEAFF
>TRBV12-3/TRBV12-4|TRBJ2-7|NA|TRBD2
TGTGCCAGCGGGGCGGGAGGGCACGAGCAGTACTTC
CASGAGGHEQYF
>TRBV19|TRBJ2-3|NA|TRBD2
TGTGCCAGTAGTATATTTAGCGGGACGGCAGATACGCAGTATTTT
CASSIFSGTADTQYF
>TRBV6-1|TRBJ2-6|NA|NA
TGTGCCAGCAGTGAACCGGGGGTCTGGGCCAACGTCCTGACTTTC
CASSEPGVWANVLTF
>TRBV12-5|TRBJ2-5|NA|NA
TGTGCTAGTGGTTTGTTCCAGGGGCAAGAGACCCAGTACTTC
CASGLFQGQETQYF
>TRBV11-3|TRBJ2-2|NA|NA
TGTGCCAGCAGCTCGAGGGGGAGGGAGCTGTTTTTT
CASSSRGRELFF
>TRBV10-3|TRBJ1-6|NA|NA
TGTGCCATCAGTGAGTCGGCCGGGACAACGAGCTCCTATAATTCACCCCTCCACTTT
CAISESAGTTSSYNSPLHF
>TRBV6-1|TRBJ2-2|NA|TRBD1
TGTGCCAGCAGTGACGACAGGGGGCATCCCGGGGAGCTGTTTTTT
CASSDDRGHPGELFF
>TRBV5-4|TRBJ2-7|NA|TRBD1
TGTGCCAGCAGCTCCTCCGACAGGGTGAGTTACGAGCAGTACTTC
CASSSSDRVSYEQYF
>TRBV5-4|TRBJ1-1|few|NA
TGTGCCAGCAGCTTTAGTGATAACACTGAAGCTTTCTTT
CASSFSDNTEAFF
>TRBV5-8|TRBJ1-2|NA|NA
TGTGCCAGCAGCTTGAAGGGGAATCAGGGCTATGGCTACACCTTC
CASSLKGNQGYGYTF
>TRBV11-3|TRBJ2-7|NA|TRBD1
TGTGCCAGCAGTTCAACCGGGACAGGGGCTGTCGAGCAGTACTTC
CASSSTGTGAVEQYF
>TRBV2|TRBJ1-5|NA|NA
TGTGCCAGCAGTGCCGAGGGGAGGTCAGGCAATCAGCCCCAGCATTTT
CASSAEGRSGNQPQHF
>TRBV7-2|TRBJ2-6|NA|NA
TGTGCCAGCAGCAGAGAGGCCGTTCTTTCTGGGGCCAACGTCCTGACTTTC
CASSREAVLSGANVLTF
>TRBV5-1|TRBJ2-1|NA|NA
TGCGCCAGCAGCTTGGGGACTCTCCCCAATGAGCAGTTCTTC
CASSLGTLPNEQFF
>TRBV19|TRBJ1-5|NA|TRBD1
TGTGCCAGTAGAAAGACAGGGAGCCGGATTGATCAGCCCCAGCATTTT
CASRKTGSRIDQPQHF
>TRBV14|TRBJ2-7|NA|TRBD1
TGTGCCAGCAGCCACTCCGGGACAGGGGCCTACGAGCAGTACTTC
CASSHSGTGAYEQYF
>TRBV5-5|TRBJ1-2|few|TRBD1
TGTGCCAGCAGCTTGGTGGGGGGACAGAATAACTATGGCTACACCTTC
CASSLVGGQNNYGYTF
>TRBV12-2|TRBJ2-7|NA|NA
TGTGCAAGTCGCTTAGCGGCGGAGCCCTCCTACGAGCAGTACTTC
CASRLAAEPSYEQYF
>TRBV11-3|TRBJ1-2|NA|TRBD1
TGTGCCAGCAGCTTAGATAAGGGGGCTGGCTATGGCTACACCTTC
CASSLDKGAGYGYTF
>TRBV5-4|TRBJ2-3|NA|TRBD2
TGTGCCAGCAGCTTGGGACTAGCGGGAGGGGGTGGAGATACGCAGTATTTT
CASSLGLAGGGGDTQYF
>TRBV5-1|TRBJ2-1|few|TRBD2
TGCGCCAGCAGCTTGGGCTTTGGAGGAGGGACTAGCGTTGGCAATGAGCAGTTCTTC
CASSLGFGGGTSVGNEQFF
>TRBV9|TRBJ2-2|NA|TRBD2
TGTGCCAGCAGCGTAGTTGGAGCGGGGGGCACCGGGGAGCTGTTTTTT
CASSVVGAGGTGELFF
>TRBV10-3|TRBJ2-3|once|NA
TGTGCCATCAAGGAGGGCAGCCGCACAGATACGCAGTATTTT
CAIKEGSRTDTQYF
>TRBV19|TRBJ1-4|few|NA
TGTGCCAGTAGTATAGATCCCTTCCGCGCAACTAATGAAAAACTGTTTTTT
CASSIDPFRATNEKLFF
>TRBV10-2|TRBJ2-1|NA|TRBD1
TGCGCCAGCAATCAACAGGGGTCTGAGCAGTTCTTC
CASNQQGSEQFF
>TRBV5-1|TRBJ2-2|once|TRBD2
TGCGCCAGCAGCTCAACTAGCGGGGTCCGTACGGGCACCGGGGAGCTGTTTTTT
CASSSTSGVRTGTGELFF
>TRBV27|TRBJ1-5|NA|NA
TGTGCCAGCAGTTTGCGTAGCAATCAGCCCCAGCATTTT
CASSLRSNQPQHF
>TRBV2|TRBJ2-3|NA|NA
TGTGCCAGCAGTGAAGTGGGCCCGCGAGATACGCAGTATTTT
CASSEVGPRDTQYF
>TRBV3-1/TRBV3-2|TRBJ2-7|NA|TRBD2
TGTGCCAGCAGCCCCAGGACTAGCGGGAGGCTCGAGCAGTACTTC
CASSPRTSGRLEQYF
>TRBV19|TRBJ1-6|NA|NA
TGTGCCAGTGGAGCTACATCCTATAATTCACCCCTCCACTTT
CASGATSYNSPLHF
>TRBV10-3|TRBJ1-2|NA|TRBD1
TGTGCCATCAGTGCCGGGACAGGGTATGGCTACACCTTC
CAISAGTGYGYTF
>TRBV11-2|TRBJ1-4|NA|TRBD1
TGTGCCAGCAGCTCCGACAGGGATGGGGTGGGAAAACTGTTTTTT
CASSSDRDGVGKLFF
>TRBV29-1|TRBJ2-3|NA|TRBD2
TGCAGCGTTGTTGGGGTAGCGGGGAGCACAGATACGCAGTATTTT
CSVVGVAGSTDTQYF
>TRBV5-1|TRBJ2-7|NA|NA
TGCGCCAGCAGCTTGGACAGGAACGACTACGAGCAGTACTTC
CASSLDRNDYEQYF
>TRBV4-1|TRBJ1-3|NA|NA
TGCGCCAGCAGCCTGCGACGGGGCTCTGGAAACACCATATATTTT
CASSLRRGSGNTIYF
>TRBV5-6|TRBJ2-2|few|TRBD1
TGTGCCAGCAGCGAAGACAGGGGATACACCGGGGAGCTGTTTTTT
CASSEDRGYTGELFF
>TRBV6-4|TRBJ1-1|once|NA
TGTGCCAGCAGTGACGAGGGGGGAGGGACTGAAGCTTTCTTT
CASSDEGGGTEAFF
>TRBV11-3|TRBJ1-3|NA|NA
TGTGCCAGCAGCTTTATCGCAGGGCGTGCAGGAAACACCATATATTTT
CASSFIAGRAGNTIYF
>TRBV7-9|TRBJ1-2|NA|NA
TGTGCCAGCAGCTTAGCGCAAGACAGCTATGGCTACACCTTC
CASSLAQDSYGYTF
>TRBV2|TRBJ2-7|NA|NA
TGTGCCAGCAGTGTAGGGCAGGGGAATCGGGAGCAGTACTTC
CASSVGQGNREQYF
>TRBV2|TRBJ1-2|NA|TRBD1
TGTGCCAGCAGTTTGATAACAGGGGGTGGCTATGGCTACACCTTC
CASSLITGGGYGYTF
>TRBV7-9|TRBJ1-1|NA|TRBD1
TGTGCCAGCAGCTTAGACAGGGGCGGTACTGAAGCTTTCTTT
CASSLDRGGTEAFF